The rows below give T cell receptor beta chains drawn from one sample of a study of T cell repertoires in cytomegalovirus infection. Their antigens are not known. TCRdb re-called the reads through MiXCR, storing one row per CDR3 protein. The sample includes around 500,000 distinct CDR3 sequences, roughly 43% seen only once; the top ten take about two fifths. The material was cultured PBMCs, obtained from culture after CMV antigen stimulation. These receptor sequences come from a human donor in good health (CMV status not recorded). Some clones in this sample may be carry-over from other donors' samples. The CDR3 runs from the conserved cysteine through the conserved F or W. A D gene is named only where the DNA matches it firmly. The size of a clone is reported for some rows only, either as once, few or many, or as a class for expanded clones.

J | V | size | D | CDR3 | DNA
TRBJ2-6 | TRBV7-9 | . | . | CASSFNSGANVLTF | TGTGCCAGCAGCTTTAACTCTGGGGCCAACGTCCTGACTTTC
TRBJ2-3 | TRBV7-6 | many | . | CASSSPWRSDTQYF | TGTGCCAGCAGCTCCCCTTGGCGCTCAGATACGCAGTATTTT
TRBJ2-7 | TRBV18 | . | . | CASSRDPRSEQYF | TGTGCCAGCTCACGTGACCCGAGGAGTGAGCAGTACTTC
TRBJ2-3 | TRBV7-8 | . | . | CASSLETTTDTQYF | TGTGCCAGCAGCTTAGAGACGACCACAGATACGCAGTATTTT
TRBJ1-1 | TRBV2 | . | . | CASAKISGQDAFF | TGTGCCAGCGCAAAAATCTCTGGTCAGGACGCTTTCTTT
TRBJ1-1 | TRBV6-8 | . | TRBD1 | CASGRGTANTEAFF | TGTGCCAGCGGTAGGGGGACAGCGAACACTGAAGCTTTCTTT
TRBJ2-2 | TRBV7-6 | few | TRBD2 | CASSLVGLAGNANTGELFF | TGTGCCAGCAGCTTAGTGGGACTAGCGGGAAATGCCAACACCGGGGAGCTGTTTTTT
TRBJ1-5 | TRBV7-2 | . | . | CASSRLWGDQPQHF | TGTGCCAGCAGCCGACTGTGGGGGGATCAGCCCCAGCATTTT
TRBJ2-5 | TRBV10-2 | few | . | CASSGRVGAQYF | TGCGCCAGCAGTGGCAGGGTCGGGGCCCAGTACTTC
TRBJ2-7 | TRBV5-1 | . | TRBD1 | CASSRDRVSYEQYF | TGCGCCAGCAGCCGCGACAGGGTCTCCTACGAGCAGTACTTC
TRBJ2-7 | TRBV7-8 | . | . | CASSFGIGSYEQYF | TGTGCCAGCAGCTTTGGGATTGGGTCCTACGAGCAGTACTTC
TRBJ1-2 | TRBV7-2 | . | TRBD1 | CASSPGQANYGYTF | TGTGCCAGCAGCCCAGGACAGGCTAACTATGGCTACACCTTC
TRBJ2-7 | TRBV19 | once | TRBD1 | CASKATGAYEQYF | TGTGCCAGTAAAGCGACAGGGGCCTACGAGCAGTACTTC
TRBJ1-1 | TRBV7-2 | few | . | CASSFTGSAFF | TGTGCCAGCAGCTTCACAGGGTCAGCTTTCTTT
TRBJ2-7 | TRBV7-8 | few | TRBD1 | CASTLDRGGEQYF | TGTGCCAGCACCCTTGACAGGGGAGGCGAGCAGTACTTC
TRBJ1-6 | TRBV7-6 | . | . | CASSLFGPDNGSPLHF | TGTGCCAGCAGCTTATTCGGGCCCGACAATGGATCACCCCTCCACTTT
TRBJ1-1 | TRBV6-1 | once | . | CASSQGVENTEAFF | TGTGCCAGCAGCCAAGGGGTGGAGAACACTGAAGCTTTCTTT
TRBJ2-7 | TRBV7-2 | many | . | CASSLGSLVQFF | TGTGCCAGCAGCTTAGGTTCGCTAGTTCAATTTTTC